These 10 T cell receptor beta chains were all obtained from the same sample, sequenced in a study of beta chain features in type 1 diabetes. Every isolated RNA sample was fully reverse transcribed, so sequencing captured expressed TCRB transcripts. The data were produced by immunoSEQ multiplex PCR, yet TCRdb's version contains in-frame clones alone and is incomplete. This sample has 900,000 or so clones, with roughly a sixth found just once. Sequencing was performed on naive CD4+ T cells from blood. The receptors stem from a woman between 18 and 29 years old in good health.

The chain joins TRBV28 to TRBJ2-7; 12 bases are a match to TRBD1. Trimming at V came to 5 bases and at J to 4 bases, leaving 9 bases not matched to a gene. From germline, CDR1 is MDHEN and CDR2 SYDVKM. There are 16 residues in the CDR3. Here the CDR3 DNA reads TGTGCCAGCAGTCAGGGGACAGGGGGCTGGGTTTACGAGCAGTACTTC. Translating gives CASSQGTGGWVYEQYF.

V usage is TRBV28 and J usage is TRBJ2-5, with TRBD2 matching 7 bases. The CDR3 has 13 residues. Germline V gene sequence: CDR1 MDHEN, CDR2 SYDVKM. J gave up 4 bases and V 8 bases, and 7 bases lay outside the gene matches. DNA of the CDR3: TGTGCCAGCGGGAGCGGGACGGGAGAGACCCAGTACTTC. It encodes CASGSGTGETQYF.

This chain joins TRBV7-9 and TRBJ1-4; the match to TRBD1 covers 10 bases. CDR1 and CDR2 from the germline V gene are SEHNR and FQNEAQ (reference sequence). The V gene end was trimmed by 5 bases and the J gene end by 0 bases; junction bases not matched to a gene: 6. The length of the CDR3 is 17 residues. The CDR3 nucleotides are TGTGCCAGCAGCATCGGACAGGGGGGTGCAACTAATGAAAAACTGTTTTTT. Its protein product is CASSIGQGGATNEKLFF.

With regard to this clone: One junction end disagrees with the germline gene, perhaps due to a read error. This rearrangement joins TRBV6-6 to TRBJ1-2, with TRBD1 identical over 8 bases. This CDR3 contains 13 residues. CDR1 MNHNY and CDR2 SVGAGI come from the germline V gene (reference sequence). The CDR3 protein is CASRAGGAYDYTF. In DNA, the CDR3 is TGTGCCAGCAGGGCAGGGGGCGCGTATGACTACACCTTC.

V and J are TRBV4-2 and TRBJ2-2; D ambiguous. V was cut by 4 bases and J by 2 bases, with 5 bases left in between. Germline V gene data show CDR1 as LGHNA and CDR2 as YNFKEQ. This CDR3 has 13 residues. The DNA for the CDR3 is TGTGCCAGCAGCCCTATTAACACCGGGGAGCTGTTTTTT. Encoded protein: CASSPINTGELFF.

This clone was detected only a few times. Other nucleotide sequences in the sample specify the same CDR3. The genes are TRBV10-3 and TRBJ2-7; possible D gene TRBD2, 5 bases. CDR1 and CDR2 from the germline V gene are ENHRY and SYGVKD. Trimming cost V 7 bases and J 4 bases, with 11 bases left between them. This CDR3 is 12 amino acids long. This CDR3 is CAIKGSGYEQYF. In DNA form, the CDR3 reads TGTGCCATCAAGGGATCGGGATACGAGCAGTACTTC.

This chain connects TRBV28 to TRBJ2-7; D is perhaps TRBD2 (5 bases). Trimming cost V 6 bases and J 0 bases, with 9 bases left between them. The germline V gene encodes CDR1 MDHEN and CDR2 SYDVKM. The CDR3 is made up of 13 amino acids. CDR3 protein: CASRVRVSYEQYF. CDR3 bases: TGTGCCAGCAGAGTGCGGGTCTCCTACGAGCAGTACTTC.

The rearrangement uses TRBV10-3 and TRBJ2-1; TRBD2 agrees at 8 bases. The germline V gene has CDR1 ENHRY and CDR2 SYGVKD. CDR3 length equals 18 residues. V was pared by 6 bases and J by 6 bases, with 19 bases of the junction left unmatched. In DNA form, the CDR3 reads TGTGCCATCAGCACCCTAGCTATCCGGGAGGGAAGACGCAATGAGCAGTTCTTC. Amino acid sequence: CAISTLAIREGRRNEQFF.

The chain is built from TRBV19 and TRBJ1-1; maybe TRBD1 (6 bases). This CDR3 has 12 amino acids. Deletions cut 7 bases from V and 2 bases from J, with 8 bases between. Per germline, CDR1 LNHDA and CDR2 SQIVND (reference sequence). Written as DNA, the CDR3 is TGTGCCAGTATGGACAGAAACACTGAAGCTTTCTTT. It codes for CASMDRNTEAFF.

This chain connects TRBV21-1 to TRBJ2-7; the table assigns TRBD2, which was not confirmed against the DNA. TRBV21-1 is marked as a pseudogene. The CDR3 covers 16 residues. The CDR3 loop is CASSSIGSPESYEQYF. DNA for the CDR3: TGTGCCAGCAGCTCCATCGGCTCCCCGGAGTCCTACGAGCAGTACTTC.